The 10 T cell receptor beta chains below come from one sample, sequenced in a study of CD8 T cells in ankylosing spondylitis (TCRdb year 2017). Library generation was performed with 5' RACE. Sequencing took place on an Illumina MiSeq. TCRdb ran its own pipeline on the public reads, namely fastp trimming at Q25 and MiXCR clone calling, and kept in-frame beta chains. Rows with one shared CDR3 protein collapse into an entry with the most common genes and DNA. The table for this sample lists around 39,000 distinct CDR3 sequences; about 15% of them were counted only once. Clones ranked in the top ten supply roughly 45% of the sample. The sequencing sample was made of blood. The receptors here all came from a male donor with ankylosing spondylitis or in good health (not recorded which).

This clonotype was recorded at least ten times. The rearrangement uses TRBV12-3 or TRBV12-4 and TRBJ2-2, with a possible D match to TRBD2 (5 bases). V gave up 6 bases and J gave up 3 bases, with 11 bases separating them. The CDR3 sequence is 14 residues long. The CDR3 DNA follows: TGTGCCAGCAGCCGTTCGCGGGACACCGGGGAGCTGTTTTTT. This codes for CASSRSRDTGELFF.

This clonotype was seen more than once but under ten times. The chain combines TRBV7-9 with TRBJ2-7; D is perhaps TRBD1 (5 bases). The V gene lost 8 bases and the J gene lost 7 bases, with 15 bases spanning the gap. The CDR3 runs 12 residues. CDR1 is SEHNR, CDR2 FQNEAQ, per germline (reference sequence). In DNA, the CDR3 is TGTGCCAGCCTTGGGGCGGAAAGAGAGCAGTACTTC. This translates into CASLGAEREQYF.

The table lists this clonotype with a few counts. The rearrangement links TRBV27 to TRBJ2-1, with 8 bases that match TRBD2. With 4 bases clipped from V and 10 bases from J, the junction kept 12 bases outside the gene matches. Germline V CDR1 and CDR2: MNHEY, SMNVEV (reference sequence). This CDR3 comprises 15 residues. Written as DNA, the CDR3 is TGTGCCAGCAGTTCCGCCGGGACTAGGGTTGGAGAGCAGTTCTTC. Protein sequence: CASSSAGTRVGEQFF.

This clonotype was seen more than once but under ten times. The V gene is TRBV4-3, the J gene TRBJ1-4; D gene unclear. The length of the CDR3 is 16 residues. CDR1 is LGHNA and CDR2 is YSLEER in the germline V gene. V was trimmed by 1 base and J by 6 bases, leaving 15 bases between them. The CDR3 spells CASSQASDRLYEKLFF. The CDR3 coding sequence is TGCGCCAGCAGCCAAGCTTCGGACCGACTATATGAAAAACTGTTTTTT.

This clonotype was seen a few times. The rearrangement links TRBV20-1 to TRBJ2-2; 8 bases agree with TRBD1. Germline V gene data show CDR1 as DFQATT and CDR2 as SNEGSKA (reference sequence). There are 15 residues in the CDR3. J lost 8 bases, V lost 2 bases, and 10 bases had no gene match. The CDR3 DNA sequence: TGCAGTGCTAGAAGTTCTGTGACAGGGGCTGGGGAGCTGTTTTTT. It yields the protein CSARSSVTGAGELFF.

The CDR3 reads CASSLSSSNTGELFF. DNA of the CDR3: TGTGCCAGCAGTTTAAGTTCCTCAAACACCGGGGAGCTGTTTTTT. The V and J genes are TRBV27 and TRBJ2-2; the D is unclear. V lost 2 bases, J lost 2 bases, and 9 bases lay in between. CDR1 MNHEY and CDR2 SMNVEV come from the germline V gene (reference sequence). CDR3 length equals 15 residues.

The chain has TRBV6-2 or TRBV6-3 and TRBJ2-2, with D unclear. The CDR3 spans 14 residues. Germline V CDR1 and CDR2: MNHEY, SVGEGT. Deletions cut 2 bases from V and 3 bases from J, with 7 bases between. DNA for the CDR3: TGTGCCAGCAGTTACAGTAGTTACACCGGGGAGCTGTTTTTT. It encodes CASSYSSYTGELFF.

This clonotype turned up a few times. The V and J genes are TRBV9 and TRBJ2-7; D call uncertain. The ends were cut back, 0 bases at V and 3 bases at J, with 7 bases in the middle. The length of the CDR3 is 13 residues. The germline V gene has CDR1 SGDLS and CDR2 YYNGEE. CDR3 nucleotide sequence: TGTGCCAGCAGCGTAGCCCCGTACTACGAGCAGTACTTC. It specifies CASSVAPYYEQYF.

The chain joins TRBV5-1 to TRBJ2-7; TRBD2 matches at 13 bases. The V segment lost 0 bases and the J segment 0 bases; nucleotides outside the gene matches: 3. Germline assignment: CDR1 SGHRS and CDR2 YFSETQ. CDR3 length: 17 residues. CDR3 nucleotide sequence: TGCGCCAGCAGCTTGGGGGGACTAGCGGGAAGCTCCTACGAGCAGTACTTC. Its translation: CASSLGGLAGSSYEQYF.

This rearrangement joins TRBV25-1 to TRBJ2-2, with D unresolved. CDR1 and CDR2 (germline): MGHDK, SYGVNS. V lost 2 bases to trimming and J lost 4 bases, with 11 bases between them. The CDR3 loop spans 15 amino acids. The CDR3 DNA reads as TGTGCCAGCAGTGAAAATATAGGGCCCACCGGGGAGCTGTTTTTT. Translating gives CASSENIGPTGELFF.